The 23 T cell receptor beta chains presented below share a single source sample, sequenced in a study of PD-1 blockade in classical Hodgkin lymphoma. Here immunoSEQ multiplex PCR was the method, and the copy in TCRdb shows in-frame clones only, minus some. The sample has under 45,000 clones; roughly 70% are singletons. The sample's time point: cycle 4 day 1 (C4D1), after 6 weeks of nivolumab. Brentuximab vedotin exposure varied among the patients, all of whom had relapsed after autologous stem cell transplantation. The sequenced sample was peripheral blood mononuclear cells (PBMCs), obtained before the fourth cycle of nivolumab. The receptor set was obtained from a human donor with classical Hodgkin lymphoma.

This clone was detected a few times. CDR3 amino acids: CASSQDGTSYEQYF. CDR3 DNA sequence: TGCGCCAGCAGCCAAGACGGGACTTCATACGAGCAGTACTTC. The chain recombines TRBV4-3 with TRBJ2-7; a weak D match, TRBD2 (6 bases). With 0 bases removed from V and 4 bases from J, the gap between germline ends came to 10 bases. Germline V CDR1 and CDR2: LGHNA, YSLEER. The CDR3 has 14 residues.

This clone counts as medium-sized. This sequence joins TRBV23-1 and TRBJ2-7; D is unresolved. TRBV23-1 falls under the ORF class, with uncertain function. V lost 2 bases and J lost 0, with 11 bases in between. There are 15 residues in the CDR3. In nucleotides, the CDR3 is TGCGCCAGCAGTCAAAGGTCTCAGGACTCCTACGAGCAGTACTTC. It yields the protein CASSQRSQDSYEQYF.

This clone was detected only a few times. The sample holds other DNA sequences that translate to the same CDR3. V usage is TRBV28 and J usage is TRBJ1-1; no clear D gene. V lost 2 bases, J lost 3 bases, and 4 bases lay in between. The CDR3 is 12 amino acids. From germline, CDR1 is MDHEN and CDR2 SYDVKM. The CDR3 region is CASSLGDTEAFF. In DNA, the CDR3 is TGTGCCAGCAGTTTAGGGGACACTGAAGCTTTCTTT.

With respect to this clone: Other DNA sequences in the sample encode the same CDR3. V and J are TRBV30 and TRBJ1-2; D is possibly TRBD1 (5 bases). From germline, CDR1 is GTSNPN and CDR2 SVGIG (reference sequence). The CDR3 spans 12 residues. V lost 3 bases and J lost 4, with 9 bases in between. Written as DNA, the CDR3 is TGTGCCTGGAGGGATAGGGGCTATGGCTACACCTTC. Its protein product is CAWRDRGYGYTF. Full variable domain (rest looked up from reference TRBV30 and TRBJ1-2): SQTIHQWPATLVQPVGSPLSLECTVEGTSNPNLYWYRQAAGRGLQLLFYSVGIGQISSEVPQNLSASRPQDRQFILSSKKLLLSDSGFYLCAWRDRGYGYTFGSGTRLTVV.

Worth noting for this clone: Since a far larger clone is one base different, this is likely a read error. The chain joins TRBV7-6 to TRBJ1-1, with TRBD1 matching 7 bases. The CDR3 has 14 amino acids. After removal of 1 base from V and 1 base from J, the junction contained 0 bases not matched to a gene. Germline values: CDR1 SGHVS, CDR2 FNYEAQ. This CDR3 reads CASSLGQGNTEAFF. The CDR3 DNA follows: TGTGCCAGCAGCTTAGGACAGGGGAACACTGAAGCTTTCTTT.

Written as DNA, the CDR3 is TGTGCCTGGAGCCTAGGGTCGCGTGAAAAACTGTTTTTT. Its protein is CAWSLGSREKLFF. V usage is TRBV30 and J usage is TRBJ1-4; no reliable D call. The CDR3 has 13 residues. V shed 3 bases and J shed 7 bases, with 12 bases lying between them. Germline CDR1 is GTSNPN and CDR2 is SVGIG (reference sequence).

The sample holds a few counts of this clone. The chain employs TRBV28 and TRBJ2-7; D not resolved. The CDR3 has 12 amino acids. V dropped 6 bases and J dropped 3 bases, with 9 bases sitting between them. Germline V CDR1 and CDR2: MDHEN, SYDVKM. The CDR3 DNA is TGTGCCAGCAGCTCTTACAACTACGAGCAGTACTTC. This encodes CASSSYNYEQYF.

The rearrangement joins TRBV28 to TRBJ1-4; 9 nucleotides line up with TRBD1. V trimming: 3 bases; J trimming: 8 bases; junction bases outside the gene matches: 7. Germline lookup yields CDR1 MDHEN and CDR2 SYDVKM. The CDR3 runs 15 residues. CDR3 in amino acids: CASSLHGQGREKLFF. CDR3 sequence (DNA): TGTGCCAGCAGTTTGCACGGACAGGGGAGGGAAAAACTGTTTTTT.

This clone occurred a few times. The chain uses TRBV7-2 and TRBJ1-1; 8 nucleotides match TRBD1. Germline V gene lookup returns CDR1 SGHTA and CDR2 FQGNSA. CDR3 size: 15 residues. V shed 2 bases and J 4 bases; nucleotides not matched to a gene: 6. CDR3 region: CASSLNGGQGTEAFF. In DNA, the CDR3 is TGTGCCAGCAGCTTAAATGGCGGACAGGGCACTGAAGCTTTCTTT.

This chain joins TRBV9 and TRBJ1-2; 9 bases fit TRBD1. CDR1 and CDR2 (germline): SGDLS, YYNGEE. This CDR3 region has 15 residues. V dropped 4 bases and J dropped 4; count of bases not matched to a gene: 8. The CDR3 sequence: CASSTAGTGTYGYTF. CDR3 DNA sequence: TGTGCCAGCAGCACAGCCGGGACAGGGACCTATGGCTACACCTTC.

This chain joins TRBV18 and TRBJ1-1; TRBD1 matches at 8 bases. V trimming: 0 bases; J trimming: 5 bases; junction bases outside the gene matches: 11. The CDR3 covers 17 residues. CDR1 and CDR2 (germline): KGHSH, LQKENI. This CDR3 reads CASSPPSGQGRGTEAFF. The CDR3 DNA follows: TGTGCCAGCTCACCACCGTCTGGACAGGGAAGGGGGACTGAAGCTTTCTTT.

This clone was picked up a small number of times. The rearrangement links TRBV13 to TRBJ1-1, with 7 bases aligning to TRBD1. CDR3 length equals 15 residues. The junction had 5 bases not matched to a gene; V was cut back by 3 bases and J by 1 base. Germline V CDR1 and CDR2: PRHDT, FYEKMQ (reference sequence). In DNA form, the CDR3 reads TGTGCCAGCAGCTTCAGGGGGTTGTCGAACACTGAAGCTTTCTTT. Its translation: CASSFRGLSNTEAFF.

The V and J genes are TRBV19 and TRBJ2-3, with TRBD2 matching over 7 bases. There are 15 residues in the CDR3. J gave up 1 base and V 5 bases, and 6 bases lay outside the gene matches. Per germline, CDR1 LNHDA and CDR2 SQIVND (reference sequence). CDR3 region: CASSGSGVRTDTQYF. CDR3 DNA sequence: TGTGCCAGTAGTGGGAGCGGGGTCCGCACAGATACGCAGTATTTT.

This clone has a count of ten or more. The chain joins TRBV6-1 to TRBJ1-1; D remains ambiguous. The germline CDR1 and CDR2 sequences are MNHNS and SASEGT. V lost 4 bases to trimming and J lost 1 base, with 7 bases between them. This CDR3 has 13 residues. The CDR3 nucleotides are TGTGCCAGCAGTGTCTGGGGGAACACTGAAGCTTTCTTT. Translating it yields CASSVWGNTEAFF.

This chain connects TRBV11-2 to TRBJ1-6; D gene uncertain. The V gene lost 1 base and the J gene lost 8 bases, with 9 bases spanning the gap. Germline-derived CDR1 and CDR2 are SGHAT and FQNNGV. The CDR3 is made up of 14 amino acids. CDR3 coding DNA: TGTGCCAGCAGCTTAGGCAGGTCTGATTCACCCCTCCACTTT. Protein: CASSLGRSDSPLHF.

The chain recombines TRBV5-4 with TRBJ1-4, with 9 positions matching TRBD1. J lost 7 bases, V lost 4 bases, and 5 bases had no gene match. The CDR3 has 14 residues. Per germline, CDR1 SGHNT and CDR2 YYREEE (reference sequence). The DNA of the CDR3 is TGTGCCAGCAGCATCGGACAGGGGACTGAAAAACTGTTTTTT. This gives the protein CASSIGQGTEKLFF.

The chain carries TRBV5-1 and TRBJ2-3; D is unclear. The V end was cut by 2 bases, the J end by 2 bases, with 3 bases between. The CDR3 covers 12 residues. Germline V CDR1 and CDR2: SGHRS, YFSETQ. The CDR3 region is CASSFSTDTQYF. The CDR3 DNA is TGCGCCAGCAGCTTTTCCACAGATACGCAGTATTTT.

The V call is TRBV7-2, the J call TRBJ1-5, with D hard to call. CDR1 and CDR2 (germline): SGHTA, FQGNSA. CDR3 length equals 13 residues. V shed 1 base and J shed 3 bases, with 4 bases lying between them. The CDR3 bases are TGTGCCAGCAGCTTAGGGGTCAATCAGCCCCAGCATTTT. Translating gives CASSLGVNQPQHF.

The rearrangement links TRBV28 to TRBJ1-2; D unresolved. Trimming cost V 7 bases and J 5 bases, with 5 bases left between them. The germline V gene has CDR1 MDHEN and CDR2 SYDVKM. The CDR3 sequence is 10 residues long. The CDR3 coding sequence is TGTGCCAGCATGGGTTATGGCTACACCTTC. Amino acid sequence: CASMGYGYTF.

V usage is TRBV5-4 and J usage is TRBJ1-1, with D maybe TRBD1 (5 bases). The V end lost 0 bases, the J end lost 7 bases, and 7 bases lay between the germline ends. Germline loops: CDR1 SGHNT, CDR2 YYREEE (reference sequence). The CDR3 is made up of 12 amino acids. CDR3 sequence: CASSLERGEAFF. Written as DNA, the CDR3 is TGTGCCAGCAGCTTGGAGAGGGGTGAAGCTTTCTTT. The entire variable domain, with the rest obtained from reference TRBV5-4 and TRBJ1-1, is as follows: ETGVTQSPTHLIKTRGQQVTLRCSSQSGHNTVSWYQQALGQGPQFIFQYYREEENGRGNFPPRFSGLQFPNYSSELNVNALELDDSALYLCASSLERGEAFFGQGTRLTVV.

This rearrangement joins TRBV1 to TRBJ2-7; the table assigns TRBD2, which was not confirmed against the DNA. TRBV1 is reported as a pseudogene. This CDR3 is built from 16 residues. CDR3 residues: CTSSQGTSGGAYEQYF. The CDR3 DNA follows: TGCACCAGCAGCCAAGGGACTAGCGGGGGGGCCTACGAGCAGTACTTC.

V gene TRBV5-4 combines with J gene TRBJ2-3, with 7 bases fitting TRBD2. The V segment lost 1 base and the J segment 2 bases; nucleotides outside the gene matches: 7. Per the germline V gene, CDR1 is SGHNT and CDR2 is YYREEE (reference sequence). The CDR3 is 16 amino acids. The CDR3 region is CASSLQLGRDTDTQYF. CDR3 DNA sequence: TGTGCCAGCAGCTTGCAGTTAGGGAGGGACACAGATACGCAGTATTTT.

This clone was observed many times. The chain has TRBV2 and TRBJ2-2; TRBD2 matches 7 bases. This CDR3 has 15 amino acids. V lost 8 bases to trimming and J lost 6 bases; unmatched junction nucleotides: 12. Germline V gene data show CDR1 as SNHLY and CDR2 as FYNNEI. Here the CDR3 DNA reads TGTGCCAGCGCCCGGAGGGAGGGGTACGCCGGGGAGCTGTTTTTT. Translation gives CASARREGYAGELFF.